This T cell receptor beta chain was sequenced in a study of identical twins. Unique molecular identifiers were in the cDNA, with template-switch universal primer binding. One entry per CDR3 protein results from TCRdb running MiXCR on the 5' RACE reads. The repertoire holds roughly 260,000 distinct CDR3 sequences, with over 13% as singletons. Regarding the study as a whole: With monozygotic twins, out-of-frame TCR alpha sharing exceeded what models estimated. Zero-insertion analyses might be partly confounded by invariant T cells like MAIT and iNKT. The study reached conclusions through statistical analysis that was cross-sectional, not following the same donors.

Turning to this clonotype: The antigen remains unidentified.

Germline-derived CDR1 and CDR2 are MNHEY and SVGAGI. The CDR3 consists of 14 residues. Trimming stripped 5 bases from V and 7 bases from J, with 16 bases between. The TCR comes from a young woman in good health. The chain links TRBV6-5 to TRBJ2-3; D gene ambiguous. The sequenced sample was memory (CD45RO+) T cells sorted from blood. In DNA form, the CDR3 reads TGTGCCAGCAGTACCGACCCCTTGGGGAATACGCAGTATTTT. This translates into CASSTDPLGNTQYF.